This TCR beta chain appears in the sequencing data of a study of cytomegalovirus exposure and HLA in healthy donors. Study-level results: The study labeled 164 TCR beta chains cytomegalovirus-associated.

V shed 4 bases and J 3 bases; nucleotides not matched to a gene: 7. This CDR3 spans 15 amino acids. The germline gives CDR1 ENHRY, CDR2 SYGVKD. Measured with immunoSEQ multiplex PCR; TCRdb has only the in-frame clones, and not every one. This table holds fewer than 200,000 clones, 85% to 90% found once. Points on this clone: Its target is not known.

From the roughly 120-subject validation cohort, which was separate from the roughly 630-subject first cohort, the donors were drawn. The chain carries TRBV10-3 and TRBJ1-1; 8 bases map to TRBD1. The sequence was obtained from a woman between 25 and 40 years old in good health and CMV-seronegative. The sample taken for sequencing was PBMCs. CDR3 nucleotides: TGTGCCATCAGTGCACCCGGACAGGGCGACACTGAAGCTTTCTTT. Its protein is CAISAPGQGDTEAFF.